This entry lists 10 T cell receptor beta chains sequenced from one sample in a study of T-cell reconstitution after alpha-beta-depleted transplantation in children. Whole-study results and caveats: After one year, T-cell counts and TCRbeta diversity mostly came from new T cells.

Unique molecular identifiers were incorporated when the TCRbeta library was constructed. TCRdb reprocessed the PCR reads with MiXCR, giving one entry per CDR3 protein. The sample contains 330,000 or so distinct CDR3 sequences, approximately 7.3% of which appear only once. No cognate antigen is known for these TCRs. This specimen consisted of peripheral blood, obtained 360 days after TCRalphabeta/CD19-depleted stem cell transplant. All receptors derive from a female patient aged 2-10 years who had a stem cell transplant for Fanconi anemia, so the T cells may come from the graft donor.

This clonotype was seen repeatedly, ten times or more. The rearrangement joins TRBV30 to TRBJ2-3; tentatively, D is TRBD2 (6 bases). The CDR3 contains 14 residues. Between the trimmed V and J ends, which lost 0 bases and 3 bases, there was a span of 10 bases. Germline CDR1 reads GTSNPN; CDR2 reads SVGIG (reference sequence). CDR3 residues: CAWSVGAGTDTQYF. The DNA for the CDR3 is TGTGCCTGGAGTGTAGGCGCGGGGACAGATACGCAGTATTTT.

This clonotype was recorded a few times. The CDR3 sequence is CASSRGQVNGYTF. CDR3 bases: TGCGCCAGCAGCCGCGGACAGGTTAATGGCTACACCTTC. The genes are TRBV5-1 and TRBJ1-2, with TRBD1 matching 7 bases. Losses at the gene ends were 4 bases for V and 6 bases for J; bases not matched to a gene: 6. Germline CDR1 SGHRS, CDR2 YFSETQ. The CDR3 runs to 13 residues.

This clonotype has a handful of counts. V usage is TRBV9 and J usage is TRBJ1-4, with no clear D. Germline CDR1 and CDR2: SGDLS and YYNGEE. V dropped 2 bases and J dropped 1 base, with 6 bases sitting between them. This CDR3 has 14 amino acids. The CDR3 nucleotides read TGTGCCAGCAGCGTGGAGTTAACTAATGAAAAACTGTTTTTT. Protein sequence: CASSVELTNEKLFF.

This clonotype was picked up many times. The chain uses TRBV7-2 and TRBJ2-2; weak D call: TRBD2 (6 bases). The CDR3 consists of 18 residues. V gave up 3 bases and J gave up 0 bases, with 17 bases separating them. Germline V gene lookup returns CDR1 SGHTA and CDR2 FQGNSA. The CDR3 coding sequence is TGTGCCAGCAGCTTTTTAGTCAAGCGACTAGCGAACACCGGGGAGCTGTTTTTT. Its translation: CASSFLVKRLANTGELFF.

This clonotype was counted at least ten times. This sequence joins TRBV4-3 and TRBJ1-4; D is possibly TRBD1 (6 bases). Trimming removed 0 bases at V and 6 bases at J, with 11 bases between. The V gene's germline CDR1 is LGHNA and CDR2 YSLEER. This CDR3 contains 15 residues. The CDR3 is CASSQDERGDEKLFF. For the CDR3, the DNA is TGCGCCAGCAGCCAAGATGAGAGGGGGGATGAAAAACTGTTTTTT.

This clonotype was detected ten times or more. CDR3 sequence reads: CASRLSGTKPYEQYF. The CDR3 bases are TGTGCCAGCAGGCTCTCAGGGACTAAGCCCTACGAGCAGTACTTC. The chain uses TRBV28 and TRBJ2-7; TRBD2 agrees at 7 bases. CDR1 is MDHEN and CDR2 is SYDVKM in the germline V gene. Germline trimming cut 6 bases from V and 2 bases from J; bases unmatched to any gene: 10. This CDR3 spans 15 amino acids.

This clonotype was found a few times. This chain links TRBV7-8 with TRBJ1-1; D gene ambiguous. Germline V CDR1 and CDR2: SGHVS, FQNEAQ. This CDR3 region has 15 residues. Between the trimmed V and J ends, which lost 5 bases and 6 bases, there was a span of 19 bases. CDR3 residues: CASSGPGVAGSEAFF. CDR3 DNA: TGTGCCAGCAGCGGGCCCGGGGTGGCCGGTTCTGAAGCTTTCTTT. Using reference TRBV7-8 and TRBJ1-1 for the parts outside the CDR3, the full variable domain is GAGVSQSPRYKVAKRGQDVALRCDPISGHVSLFWYQQALGQGPEFLTYFQNEAQLDKSGLPSDRFFAERPEGSVSTLKIQRTQQEDSAVYLCASSGPGVAGSEAFFGQGTRLTVV.

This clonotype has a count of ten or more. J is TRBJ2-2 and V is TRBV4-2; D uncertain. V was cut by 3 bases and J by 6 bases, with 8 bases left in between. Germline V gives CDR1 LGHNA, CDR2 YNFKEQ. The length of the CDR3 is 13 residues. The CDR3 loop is CASSHGVSGELFF. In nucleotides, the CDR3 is TGTGCCAGCAGCCACGGAGTATCCGGGGAGCTGTTTTTT.

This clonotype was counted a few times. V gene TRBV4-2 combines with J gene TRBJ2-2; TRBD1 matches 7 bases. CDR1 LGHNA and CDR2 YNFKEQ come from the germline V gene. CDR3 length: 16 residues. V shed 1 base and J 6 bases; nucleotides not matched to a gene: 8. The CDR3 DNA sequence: TGTGCCAGCAGCCAAGCCCCAGGGGGAAGCGCCGGGGAGCTGTTTTTT. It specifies CASSQAPGGSAGELFF.

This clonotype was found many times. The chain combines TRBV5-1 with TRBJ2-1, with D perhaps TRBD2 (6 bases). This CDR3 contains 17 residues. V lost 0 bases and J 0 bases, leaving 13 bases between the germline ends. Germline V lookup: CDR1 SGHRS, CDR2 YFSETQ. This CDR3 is CASSLVLRGSSYNEQFF. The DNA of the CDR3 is TGCGCCAGCAGCTTGGTACTGCGGGGAAGCTCCTACAATGAGCAGTTCTTC.